This T cell receptor beta chain was profiled in a study of T-cell memory formation after mild COVID-19. On the study more broadly: The two donors had largely donor-specific TCR clusters. Study results and caveats: Later expanders leaned CD4+, whereas day 15 to 85 contracting clones were balanced CD4/CD8. Shrinking CD4+ clones resided mostly in CM and EM, and CD8+ ones in EMRA.

V was shortened by 0 bases and J by 5 bases, with 23 bases between the two germline ends. Germline CDR1 is LGHNA and CDR2 is YSLEER. There are 19 residues in the CDR3. With constant-segment primers, 5'RACE yielded cDNA libraries of TCR alpha and TCR beta that carried sample barcodes and UMIs. TCRdb fed the 5' RACE reads into MiXCR, producing one record per CDR3 protein. The sample has roughly 310,000 distinct CDR3 sequences, 15% seen once; the top ten hold more than 20%. In its sample, this clonotype was seen many times. Its target is not known. The receptor was derived from a man in his late teens or twenties who had mild COVID-19 (a few samples of this study predate the infection). Cell type and time point are not known. The J gene is TRBJ2-1, the V gene TRBV4-3; weak D call: TRBD2 (5 bases). Source material: PBMCs or a T cell subset sorted from them (not recorded which). CDR3 in DNA: TGCGCCAGCAGCCAAGATCTGGGTGTTGCAGGACGAGGGAACAATGAGCAGTTCTTC. This translates into CASSQDLGVAGRGNNEQFF.